This T cell receptor beta chain was profiled in a study of blood T cell repertoires in COVID-19. Sequencing used immunoSEQ multiplex PCR; TCRdb keeps in-frame clones, though not all of them. The sample includes about 140,000 clones, approximately 91% seen only once; the top ten take 1.5% to 2%. Trimming pared 2 bases from V and 8 bases from J, leaving 12 bases between. CDR1 and CDR2 from the germline V gene are SGHVS and FQNEAQ. There are 13 residues in the CDR3. This chain joins TRBV7-8 and TRBJ1-2; D unresolved. The sample was peripheral blood. This clonotype was sampled from a man in his sixties or seventies with acute or convalescent COVID-19. The CDR3: CASSLTVTEGYTF. CDR3 nucleotide sequence: TGTGCCAGCAGCTTAACCGTCACCGAGGGCTACACCTTC.